The 9 T cell receptor beta chains listed next were all sequenced from one sample in a study of beta chain features in type 1 diabetes. Expressed TCRB transcripts got sequenced, as all isolated RNA was reverse transcribed. Assay used: immunoSEQ multiplex PCR; TCRdb lists only in-frame clones, some missing. The table shows 200,000 to 250,000 clones, with 25% to 30% occurring only once. The material sequenced was central memory CD4+ T cells from blood. These receptors came from a man aged 25-45 years in good health.

This clone was seen more than once but under ten times. The sample contains more than one DNA sequence encoding this CDR3. The chain combines TRBV6-5 with TRBJ2-7; the D is unclear. Trimming cost V 6 bases and J 3 bases, with 6 bases left between them. The length of the CDR3 is 11 residues. The V gene's germline CDR1 is MNHEY and CDR2 SVGAGI. CDR3 sequence: CASRTNYEQYF. In DNA, the CDR3 is TGTGCCAGCAGGACCAACTACGAGCAGTACTTC.

This clone was counted a single time. This chain connects TRBV25-1 to TRBJ2-5; TRBD1 agrees at 8 bases. V lost 3 bases, J lost 1 base, and 4 bases stayed unmatched. The germline gives CDR1 MGHDK, CDR2 SYGVNS. This CDR3 comprises 15 residues. CDR3 region: CASSDRQGIQETQYF. As DNA, the CDR3 is TGTGCCAGCAGTGATAGACAGGGGATCCAAGAGACCCAGTACTTC.

This clone was detected a few times. The chain uses TRBV5-1 and TRBJ2-7; perhaps TRBD1 as D (6 bases). Germline V lookup: CDR1 SGHRS, CDR2 YFSETQ. The V and J ends lost 2 bases and 0 bases respectively, with 12 bases between them. This CDR3 has 15 residues. The CDR3: CASSLGQPGSYEQYF. The CDR3 DNA sequence: TGCGCCAGCAGCTTAGGACAGCCGGGCTCCTACGAGCAGTACTTC.

In the case of this clone: The same CDR3 arises from other DNA sequences in this sample as well. The V call is TRBV27, the J call TRBJ2-7; no clear D gene. Trimming removed 2 bases from V and 4 bases from J, with 9 bases in between. Germline assignment: CDR1 MNHEY and CDR2 SMNVEV (reference sequence). This CDR3 comprises 13 residues. CDR3 nucleotides: TGTGCCAGCAGTTTAGGGCCAGCATACGAGCAGTACTTC. Protein product: CASSLGPAYEQYF.

This clone was counted ten times or more. This chain joins TRBV14 and TRBJ2-1; D is possibly TRBD2 (6 bases). This CDR3 is built from 13 residues. The germline CDR1 and CDR2 sequences are SGHDN and FVKESK. V lost 1 base, J lost 11 bases, and 12 bases lay in between. The CDR3 nucleotides are TGTGCCAGCAGCCAAGGAGGGGCGGGACAGCAGTTCTTC. This encodes CASSQGGAGQQFF.

There are a few counts of this clone. The chain has TRBV6-6 and TRBJ2-1, with D perhaps TRBD2 (5 bases). V was cut by 0 bases and J by 12 bases, with 12 bases left in between. Germline V gene data show CDR1 as MNHNY and CDR2 as SVGAGI (reference sequence). This CDR3 has 13 residues. The CDR3 DNA follows: TGTGCCAGCAGTTACTCGGACTCCCCTAGGCAGTTCTTC. It translates to CASSYSDSPRQFF.

This clone was seen only once. A single base separates this from a much larger clone, so it may be a read error. The chain has TRBV6-1 and TRBJ2-3; D remains ambiguous. Germline V gene lookup returns CDR1 MNHNS and CDR2 SASEGT. The CDR3 contains 12 residues. Trimming shortened V by 6 bases and J by 4 bases, and 8 bases separated the two germline ends. CDR3 coding DNA: TGTGCCAGCAGCCCGCGTGCAGATACGCAGTATTTT. It codes for CASSPRADTQYF.

The chain uses TRBV30 and TRBJ1-1; a possible D gene is TRBD1 (5 bases). Germline assignment: CDR1 GTSNPN and CDR2 SVGIG (reference sequence). V was shortened by 4 bases and J by 0 bases, with 9 bases between the two germline ends. The CDR3 extends over 13 amino acids. CDR3 sequence (DNA): TGTGCCTGGATGGGACTGCTGAACACTGAAGCTTTCTTT. Protein: CAWMGLLNTEAFF.

The J gene is TRBJ2-5, the V gene TRBV29-1, with a tentative D call TRBD2 (5 bases). The CDR3 is 13 amino acids. V was shortened by 0 bases and J by 5 bases, with 10 bases between the two germline ends. CDR1 and CDR2 (germline): SQVTM, ANQGSEA. The chain's CDR3 is CSVEDGRVETQYF. In DNA form, the CDR3 reads TGCAGCGTTGAAGATGGGCGGGTCGAGACCCAGTACTTC.